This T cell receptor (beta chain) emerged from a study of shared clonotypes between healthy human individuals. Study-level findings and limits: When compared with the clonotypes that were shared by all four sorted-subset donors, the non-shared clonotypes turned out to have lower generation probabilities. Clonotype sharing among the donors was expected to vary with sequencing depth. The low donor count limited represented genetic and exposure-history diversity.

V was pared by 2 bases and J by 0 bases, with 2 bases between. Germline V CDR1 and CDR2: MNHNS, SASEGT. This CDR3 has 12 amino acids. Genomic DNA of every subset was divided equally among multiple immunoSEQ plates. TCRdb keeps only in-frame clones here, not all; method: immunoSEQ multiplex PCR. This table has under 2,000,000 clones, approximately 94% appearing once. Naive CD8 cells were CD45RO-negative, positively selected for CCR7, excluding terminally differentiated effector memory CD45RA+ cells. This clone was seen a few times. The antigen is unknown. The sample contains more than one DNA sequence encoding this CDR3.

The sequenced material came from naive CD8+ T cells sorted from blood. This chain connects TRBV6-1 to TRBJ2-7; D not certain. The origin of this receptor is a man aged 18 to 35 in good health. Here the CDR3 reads CASSEYSYEQYF. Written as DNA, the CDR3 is TGTGCCAGCAGTGAATACTCCTACGAGCAGTACTTC.